The 23 T cell receptor beta chains listed next were all sequenced from one sample in a study of T cells in Graves' hyperthyroidism and ophthalmopathy (dated by TCRdb to between 2017 and 2020). Libraries were prepared through multiplex PCR. Sequencing instrument: Illumina HiSeq 2000. The TCR beta CDR3 regions were amplified from the RNA transcripts. The first round of RT-PCR for the TCR CDR3 was performed with the HTBI primer set and the Qiagen OneStep RT-PCR kit. The public reads were quality trimmed at Q25 with fastp and then assembled into clones with MiXCR by TCRdb, keeping productive beta chains. A single entry per CDR3 protein holds the most common genes and DNA from its merged rows. This sample has hundreds of thousands of distinct CDR3 sequences in its table, and 35% to 55% of those were observed once. Clones ranked in the top ten supply roughly 8.2% of the sample. Sequencing was performed on peripheral blood or thyroid tissue (not recorded which). The receptors come from a woman under 30 with Graves' hyperthyroidism. Donor details come from another sample of the same person, matched by shared clones.

The CDR3 DNA reads TGTGCCAGCAGCTTAGTCAGAGACAGGAGCTACGAGCAGTACTTC. It codes for CASSLVRDRSYEQYF. The chain has TRBV7-6 and TRBJ2-7; D possibly corresponds to TRBD1 (6 bases). The V gene's germline CDR1 is SGHVS and CDR2 FNYEAQ. Trimming left V 1 base short and J 3 bases short, with 13 bases between. The CDR3 loop spans 15 amino acids.

In regard to this clonotype: This could be a read error, since a much larger clone is one nucleotide away. This chain uses TRBV10-3 with TRBJ1-1; 10 positions agree with TRBD1. The CDR3 length is 15 residues. The V gene's germline CDR1 is ENHRY and CDR2 SYGVKD. This chain's CDR3 is CAVSIDRGQFTEAFF. The CDR3 DNA reads as TGTGCCGTCAGTATTGACAGGGGGCAGTTCACTGAAGCTTTCTTT.

Ten or more counts support this clonotype. The chain recombines TRBV14 with TRBJ1-4, with D hard to call. Germline assignment: CDR1 SGHDN and CDR2 FVKESK. V was trimmed by 5 bases and J by 7 bases, leaving 8 bases between them. The CDR3 spans 12 residues. The DNA of the CDR3 is TGTGCCAGCAGCGTTTTGGGTGAAAAACTGTTTTTT. It encodes CASSVLGEKLFF.

The chain uses TRBV19 and TRBJ1-2, with TRBD1 matching over 8 bases. J gave up 5 bases and V 5 bases, and 7 bases lay outside the gene matches. Germline CDR1 LNHDA, CDR2 SQIVND (reference sequence). The CDR3 runs to 14 residues. Here the CDR3 DNA reads TGTGCCAGTAGTTCGGCAGGGGGCGCATATGGCTACACCTTC. It translates to CASSSAGGAYGYTF.

This clonotype has more than one count but fewer than ten. The rearrangement joins TRBV7-9 to TRBJ1-3, with TRBD1 matching 8 bases. V shed 4 bases, J shed 8 bases, and the junction held 7 bases outside the gene matches. This CDR3 region has 14 residues. Per germline, CDR1 SEHNR and CDR2 FQNEAQ (reference sequence). In DNA form, the CDR3 reads TGTGCCAGCAGCTCGCAGGGGGCTGTGGACACCATATATTTT. Translating gives CASSSQGAVDTIYF.

Here the CDR3 DNA reads TGTGCCAGCAGGGCGACGGGGGCTAGGAATCAGCCCCAGCATTTT. It codes for CASRATGARNQPQHF. The chain carries TRBV6-5 and TRBJ1-5; perhaps TRBD1 as D (6 bases). The V and J ends lost 6 bases and 4 bases respectively, with 16 bases between them. CDR1 and CDR2 (germline): MNHEY, SVGAGI. The CDR3 sequence is 15 residues long.

To note about this clonotype: The junction departs from the called germline gene at one end, perhaps through a read error. This chain connects TRBV24-1 to TRBJ2-7; 8 nucleotides agree with TRBD2. The CDR3 has 15 amino acids. The germline gives CDR1 KGHDR, CDR2 SFDVKD. The CDR3 DNA sequence: TGTGCCAGCAGTTTATCGACGGGGGGGGCCTACGAGCAGTACTTC. The encoded protein is CASSLSTGGAYEQYF.

This clonotype was observed a handful of times. The V gene is TRBV20-1, the J gene TRBJ2-7, with D possibly being TRBD1 or TRBD2 (5 bases each). CDR1 is DFQATT, CDR2 SNEGSKA, per germline (reference sequence). Trimming pared 6 bases from V and 3 bases from J, leaving 18 bases between. The CDR3 loop spans 14 amino acids. The CDR3 DNA is TGCAGTGCGAATAGTGAGGGGTTCGGCTACGAGCAGTACTTC. Translation: CSANSEGFGYEQYF.

The rearrangement links TRBV7-9 to TRBJ1-1; D ambiguous. V was shortened by 2 bases and J by 1 base, with 11 bases between the two germline ends. The CDR3 contains 15 residues. In germline, CDR1 is SEHNR, CDR2 FQNEAQ (reference sequence). As DNA, the CDR3 is TGTGCCAGCAGCTTATCTGGAAAAAGGAACACTGAAGCTTTCTTT. Its protein product is CASSLSGKRNTEAFF.

The chain carries TRBV25-1 and TRBJ1-1; unclear D gene. Germline loops: CDR1 MGHDK, CDR2 SYGVNS. The length of the CDR3 is 12 residues. The V end lost 5 bases, the J end lost 4 bases, and 8 bases lay between the germline ends. The CDR3 reads CASSFGLTEAFF. Here the CDR3 DNA reads TGTGCCAGCAGTTTCGGGCTCACTGAAGCTTTCTTT.

The chain joins TRBV15 to TRBJ1-5; the match to TRBD1 covers 7 bases. The V segment lost 0 bases and the J segment 14 bases; nucleotides outside the gene matches: 10. Looked up from germline, CDR1 is LNHNV and CDR2 is YYDKDF (reference sequence). The CDR3 is 14 amino acids. CDR3 sequence: CATSRDMQGGYEHF. CDR3 in DNA: TGTGCCACCAGCAGAGATATGCAGGGGGGCTACGAGCATTTT.

CDR3 DNA sequence: TGTGCCAGCAGCCGTACAGGGGTAGGAAACACCATATATTTT. It codes for CASSRTGVGNTIYF. V and J are TRBV7-9 and TRBJ1-3; 7 positions match TRBD1. The junction had 5 bases not matched to a gene; V was cut back by 5 bases and J by 4 bases. The CDR3 consists of 14 residues. Germline lookup yields CDR1 SEHNR and CDR2 FQNEAQ (reference sequence).

This clonotype occurred many times. V and J are TRBV2 and TRBJ1-5, with 7 bases identical to TRBD1. CDR1 and CDR2 from the germline V gene are SNHLY and FYNNEI. V trimming: 1 base; J trimming: 7 bases; junction bases outside the gene matches: 4. The CDR3 consists of 14 residues. CDR3 DNA: TGTGCCAGCAGTGAAGAAGGGGGCGGCCAGCCCCAGCATTTT. Protein sequence: CASSEEGGGQPQHF.

J is TRBJ2-2 and V is TRBV29-1; D ambiguous. Germline V gene data show CDR1 as SQVTM and CDR2 as ANQGSEA. Trimming cost V 7 bases and J 5 bases, with 5 bases left between them. The CDR3 runs to 10 residues. Here the CDR3 reads CSALTGELFF. In nucleotides, the CDR3 is TGCAGCGCACTTACCGGGGAGCTGTTTTTT.

This clonotype was detected a few times. In DNA, the CDR3 is TGTGCCAGTAGAGCAGGGGGGGCTGAAGCTTTCTTT. Amino acids: CASRAGGAEAFF. The J gene is TRBJ1-1, the V gene TRBV19; 7 bases align to TRBD1. Germline lookup yields CDR1 LNHDA and CDR2 SQIVND (reference sequence). J lost 6 bases, V lost 6 bases, and 4 bases had no gene match. The CDR3 spans 12 residues.

This clonotype was recorded at least ten times. The V gene is TRBV29-1, the J gene TRBJ1-1; 9 nucleotides align to TRBD1. Per the germline V gene, CDR1 is SQVTM and CDR2 is ANQGSEA. The CDR3 totals 14 residues. The ends lost 4 bases at V and 0 bases at J; junction bases unmatched: 3. The CDR3 coding sequence is TGCAGCGTTGGGGGACAGGGCGTGAACACTGAAGCTTTCTTT. Translation: CSVGGQGVNTEAFF.

The chain recombines TRBV12-3 or TRBV12-4 with TRBJ1-5; D gene uncertain. The CDR3 totals 13 residues. V was pared by 2 bases and J by 4 bases, with 6 bases between. The CDR3 DNA reads TGTGCCAGCAGTTTAAGGGAGAATCAGCCCCAGCATTTT. Translated, it gives CASSLRENQPQHF.

The chain links TRBV7-2 to TRBJ2-5, with TRBD1 as a possible D gene (5 bases). Germline loops: CDR1 SGHTA, CDR2 FQGNSA. This CDR3 is built from 14 residues. Trimming cost V 5 bases and J 5 bases, with 15 bases left between them. Written as DNA, the CDR3 is TGTGCCAGCAGCCTGGGCAGGGCAATGGAGACCCAGTACTTC. This codes for CASSLGRAMETQYF.

This chain uses TRBV25-1 with TRBJ1-6; 7 bases fit TRBD1. The trim removed 4 bases at V and 10 bases at J, leaving 10 bases unmatched. The germline CDR1 and CDR2 sequences are MGHDK and SYGVNS. The CDR3 consists of 15 residues. The chain's CDR3 is CASSVGQKRGSPLHF. In DNA form, the CDR3 reads TGTGCCAGCAGTGTGGGACAGAAAAGGGGGTCACCCCTCCACTTT. Complete variable domain (other parts from reference TRBV25-1 and TRBJ1-6): EADIYQTPRYLVIGTGKKITLECSQTMGHDKMYWYQQDPGMELHLIHYSYGVNSTEKGDLSSESTVSRIRTEHFPLTLESARPSHTSQYLCASSVGQKRGSPLHFGNGTRLTVT.

To note about this clonotype: This may arise from a read error, as a much more abundant clone is one base away. The chain recombines TRBV11-2 with TRBJ1-5; possibly TRBD1 for D (6 bases). The length of the CDR3 is 16 residues. The V end lost 3 bases, the J end lost 0 bases, and 12 bases lay between the germline ends. The V gene's germline CDR1 is SGHAT and CDR2 FQNNGV. CDR3 DNA: TGTGCCAGCAGCTTCGGACAGACGGGTAGCAATCAGCCCCAGCATTTT. Translated: CASSFGQTGSNQPQHF.

The gene calls are TRBV6-5 and TRBJ2-7, with D unclear. V lost 5 bases to trimming and J lost 2 bases, with 10 bases between them. Germline values: CDR1 MNHEY, CDR2 SVGAGI. This CDR3 is built from 13 residues. The DNA for the CDR3 is TGTGCCAGCAGTAGCCGGCGGACCTACGAGCAGTACTTC. Translation gives CASSSRRTYEQYF.

This clonotype has a handful of counts. The V gene is TRBV6-5, the J gene TRBJ1-2; D remains ambiguous. The V and J ends lost 2 bases and 3 bases respectively, with 10 bases between them. CDR1 and CDR2 from the germline V gene are MNHEY and SVGAGI. The CDR3 loop spans 14 amino acids. In nucleotides, the CDR3 is TGTGCCAGCAGTTACCAGAAGAGGGACTATGGCTACACCTTC. Translated, it gives CASSYQKRDYGYTF.

This clonotype was observed many times. This chain links TRBV7-2 with TRBJ1-4; D perhaps matches TRBD1 (5 bases). The V gene's germline CDR1 is SGHTA and CDR2 FQGNSA. V lost 6 bases and J lost 5, with 10 bases in between. The length of the CDR3 is 13 residues. As DNA, the CDR3 is TGTGCCAGCAGTCCAGACAGAAATGAAAAACTGTTTTTT. Amino acids: CASSPDRNEKLFF.